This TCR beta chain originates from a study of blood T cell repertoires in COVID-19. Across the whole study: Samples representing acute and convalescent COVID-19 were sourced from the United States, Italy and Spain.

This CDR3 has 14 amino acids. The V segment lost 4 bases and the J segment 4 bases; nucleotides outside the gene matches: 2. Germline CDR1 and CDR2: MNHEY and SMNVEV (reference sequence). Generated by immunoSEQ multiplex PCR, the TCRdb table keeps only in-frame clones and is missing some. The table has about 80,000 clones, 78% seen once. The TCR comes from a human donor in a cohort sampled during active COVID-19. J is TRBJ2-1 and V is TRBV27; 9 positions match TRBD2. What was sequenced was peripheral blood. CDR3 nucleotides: TGTGCCAGCAGTTCTAGCGGGGTATACAATGAGCAGTTCTTC. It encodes CASSSSGVYNEQFF.